This T cell receptor (beta chain) was identified in a study of regulatory T cells in long-lasting Graves disease. The overall study: Antithyroid drugs had been given to newly diagnosed Graves' patients for under 3 months.

Investigators prepared the TCR beta libraries by applying iRepertoire HTBI primers and Arm-PCR of CDR3 regions. TCRdb analysed the multiplex PCR reads with MiXCR anew, one entry per CDR3 protein. The table shows 400,000 to 500,000 distinct CDR3 sequences, with about 15% occurring only once. The sample holds many counts of this clonotype. Time point of the sample: newly diagnosed GD, antithyroid drugs for less than 3 months. PBMCs provided the RNA from which the TCR library was made. These same data were also listed under a study on T cells in Graves' hyperthyroidism and ophthalmopathy. As reported in that work: Separating ophthalmopathy from stable hyperthyroidism was achieved by a 13 V-J model.

The sequenced sample was peripheral blood mononuclear cells (PBMCs), obtained at new diagnosis, from a patient treated with antithyroid drugs. The clonotype was recovered from a woman in her 50s with Graves disease.

CDR3 in amino acids: CASSERGNAPAMEQFF. The CDR3, as DNA: TGTGCCAGCAGTGAACGGGGAAATGCCCCGGCAATGGAGCAGTTCTTC. The chain recombines TRBV2 with TRBJ2-1, with D possibly being TRBD2 (5 bases). CDR1 and CDR2 from the germline V gene are SNHLY and FYNNEI. The V end was cut by 2 bases, the J end by 10 bases, with 21 bases between. The CDR3 extends over 16 amino acids.